Presented here are 27 T cell receptor beta chains from one specimen sequenced in a study of Graves' ophthalmopathy and Graves' hyperthyroidism. RNA transcripts provided the template for amplifying TCR beta CDR3 regions. HTBI primers primed a first-round RT-PCR, and a second-round multiplex PCR followed. Using its own MiXCR run on the multiplex PCR reads, TCRdb lists one record per CDR3 protein. The repertoire consists of 360,000 or so distinct CDR3 sequences, with around 17% occurring once and the leading ten covering around 1.4%. What was sequenced was peripheral blood. The origin of the receptors is a woman younger than 30 with Graves' ophthalmopathy.

The chain employs TRBV7-2 and TRBJ2-4; TRBD2 agrees at 7 bases. The CDR3 contains 17 residues. Germline trimming cut 1 base from V and 2 bases from J; bases unmatched to any gene: 8. CDR1 and CDR2 (germline): SGHTA, FQGNSA. Here the CDR3 reads CASSLVSGSTPKNIQYF. The CDR3 bases are TGTGCCAGCAGCTTAGTTAGCGGGTCCACCCCCAAAAACATTCAGTACTTC.

This clonotype appeared many times. The chain recombines TRBV27 with TRBJ2-7, with 7 bases fitting TRBD2. V lost 3 bases and J lost 5; bases outside the gene matches: 4. Germline CDR1 and CDR2: MNHEY and SMNVEV (reference sequence). The CDR3 is made up of 13 amino acids. The CDR3 protein is CASSFGSGNEQYF. In nucleotides, the CDR3 is TGTGCCAGCAGTTTCGGAAGCGGGAACGAGCAGTACTTC.

For the CDR3, the DNA is TGTGCCAGCAGTGGGACAGGGTGGCCCCAGCATTTT. The encoded protein is CASSGTGWPQHF. This chain joins TRBV6-1 and TRBJ1-5, with TRBD1 identical over 8 bases. Germline CDR1 and CDR2: MNHNS and SASEGT. V gave up 4 bases and J gave up 9 bases; unmatched junction bases: 2. The length of the CDR3 is 12 residues.

This clonotype was recorded many times. This chain joins TRBV4-1 and TRBJ2-5, with D unresolved. In germline, CDR1 is MGHRA, CDR2 YSYEKL. V lost 6 bases, J lost 0 bases, and 8 bases lay in between. CDR3 length: 13 residues. This chain's CDR3 is CASSDPYQETQYF. CDR3 sequence (DNA): TGCGCCAGCAGTGACCCGTACCAAGAGACCCAGTACTTC.

This clonotype was counted ten times or more. This chain uses TRBV19 with TRBJ1-1; no clear D gene. This CDR3 is built from 13 residues. Trimming took 0 bases from V and 4 from J, leaving 6 bases between them. Germline CDR1 reads LNHDA; CDR2 reads SQIVND (reference sequence). The CDR3 protein is CASSIERSTEAFF. The CDR3 coding sequence is TGTGCCAGTAGTATAGAGCGCAGCACTGAAGCTTTCTTT.

This clonotype was picked up many times. The chain couples TRBV5-1 to TRBJ2-7; 8 bases line up with TRBD1. Losses at the gene ends were 0 bases for V and 2 bases for J; bases not matched to a gene: 10. The germline V gene has CDR1 SGHRS and CDR2 YFSETQ. This CDR3 is 17 amino acids long. CDR3 region: CASSLAGGRQGPYEQYF. The CDR3 DNA follows: TGCGCCAGCAGCTTGGCCGGGGGAAGACAGGGGCCCTACGAGCAGTACTTC.

The V and J genes are TRBV7-2 and TRBJ2-7, with TRBD1 matching over 7 bases. V trimming: 5 bases; J trimming: 0 bases; junction bases outside the gene matches: 7. Germline CDR1 is SGHTA and CDR2 is FQGNSA. The CDR3 sequence is 15 residues long. The CDR3 loop reads CASSPNRGPSYEQYF. As DNA, the CDR3 is TGTGCCAGCAGCCCGAACAGGGGACCCTCCTACGAGCAGTACTTC.

There are many counts of this clonotype. The genes are TRBV11-2 and TRBJ1-1, with D tentatively TRBD1 (6 bases). The germline gives CDR1 SGHAT, CDR2 FQNNGV. This CDR3 spans 13 amino acids. V lost 4 bases, J lost 10 bases, and 16 bases lay in between. Here the CDR3 DNA reads TGTGCCAGCAGCTCCACAGGGCCCCAGGGAGCTTTCTTT. Amino acids: CASSSTGPQGAFF.

This chain uses TRBV15 with TRBJ1-6, with D unclear. The germline CDR1 and CDR2 sequences are LNHNV and YYDKDF (reference sequence). The CDR3 extends over 15 amino acids. V was trimmed by 0 bases and J by 7 bases, leaving 10 bases between them. The CDR3 nucleotides are TGTGCCACCAGCAGAGATCGAGGGAAGAATTCACCCCTCCACTTT. It specifies CATSRDRGKNSPLHF.

This clonotype was seen many times. The V call is TRBV27, the J call TRBJ2-7, with 7 bases fitting TRBD2. This CDR3 is 16 amino acids long. The V segment lost 4 bases and the J segment 0 bases; nucleotides outside the gene matches: 9. Germline V gene data show CDR1 as MNHEY and CDR2 as SMNVEV (reference sequence). The CDR3 DNA sequence: TGTGCCAGCAGTTCAGCCCTGTGGGAGGGCTCCTACGAGCAGTACTTC. Translation: CASSSALWEGSYEQYF.

This clonotype was seen ten or more times. V gene TRBV15 combines with J gene TRBJ1-5; TRBD1 matches 7 bases. This CDR3 is built from 15 residues. The junction had 10 bases not matched to a gene; V was cut back by 8 bases and J by 3 bases. Germline CDR1 is LNHNV and CDR2 is YYDKDF (reference sequence). The CDR3, as DNA: TGTGCCACCGCAAACCCGGGACAGATCAATCAGCCCCAGCATTTT. Translated, it gives CATANPGQINQPQHF.

This clonotype was found many times. This chain joins TRBV9 and TRBJ1-2; D might be TRBD1 (5 bases). V lost 1 base and J 8 bases, leaving 12 bases between the germline ends. This CDR3 is 13 amino acids long. Germline CDR1 and CDR2: SGDLS and YYNGEE. CDR3 protein: CASSVQGTGGYTF. The CDR3 DNA is TGTGCCAGCAGCGTACAAGGGACGGGCGGCTACACCTTC.

This clonotype was detected many times. The chain has TRBV12-3 or TRBV12-4 and TRBJ1-5; D may be TRBD1 (6 bases). CDR3 length: 13 amino acids. Trimming removed 3 bases at V and 7 bases at J, with 10 bases between. CDR3: CASSFLGAQPQHF. CDR3 bases: TGTGCCAGCAGTTTTCTGGGGGCACAGCCCCAGCATTTT.

Ten or more counts support this clonotype. The genes are TRBV11-2 and TRBJ2-7; 11 positions agree with TRBD2. The junction had 16 bases not matched to a gene; V was cut back by 5 bases and J by 7 bases. The CDR3 sequence is 17 residues long. Germline V gene sequence: CDR1 SGHAT, CDR2 FQNNGV. CDR3: CASSRILRPSGRLEQYF. The CDR3 DNA reads as TGTGCCAGCAGCCGAATCCTCCGGCCTAGCGGGAGGTTGGAGCAGTACTTC.

This clonotype was counted at least ten times. The V call is TRBV2, the J call TRBJ2-4; D call uncertain. The CDR3 runs to 15 residues. Trimming removed 1 base from V and 6 bases from J, with 13 bases in between. Germline-derived CDR1 and CDR2 are SNHLY and FYNNEI. CDR3 amino acids: CASSEEAILRNIQYF. The CDR3 bases are TGTGCCAGCAGTGAAGAGGCTATCCTACGAAACATTCAGTACTTC.

This clonotype was observed many times. The rearrangement joins TRBV6-1 to TRBJ2-2; D possibly corresponds to TRBD1 (6 bases). V was cut by 8 bases and J by 3 bases, with 19 bases left in between. Germline values: CDR1 MNHNS, CDR2 SASEGT. This CDR3 is built from 16 residues. The CDR3 reads CASRDSGTKYTGELFF. DNA for the CDR3: TGTGCCAGCCGAGATTCCGGGACAAAATACACCGGGGAGCTGTTTTTT.

In its sample, this clonotype was seen many times. A much larger clone differs from this one at a single base, so this may be a read error. The chain is built from TRBV27 and TRBJ2-7; D is uncertain. The CDR3 sequence is 11 residues long. Germline V gene lookup returns CDR1 MNHEY and CDR2 SMNVEV (reference sequence). The V and J ends lost 4 bases and 6 bases respectively, with 7 bases between them. CDR3 sequence (DNA): TGTGCCAGCAGTTCGATGGGCGAGCAGTACTTC. As protein: CASSSMGEQYF.

This clonotype appeared many times. The rearrangement joins TRBV6-5 to TRBJ2-7, with TRBD1 identical over 7 bases. After removal of 5 bases from V and 2 bases from J, the junction contained 9 bases not matched to a gene. The CDR3 totals 15 residues. Germline-derived CDR1 and CDR2 are MNHEY and SVGAGI. CDR3 DNA: TGTGCCAGCAGTCCATTCCGGGACAGTGCCTACGAGCAGTACTTC. Its protein is CASSPFRDSAYEQYF.

This clonotype was seen repeatedly, ten times or more. This rearrangement joins TRBV7-9 to TRBJ1-1; the match to TRBD1 covers 8 bases. This CDR3 comprises 15 residues. The germline V gene encodes CDR1 SEHNR and CDR2 FQNEAQ (reference sequence). With 5 bases clipped from V and 3 bases from J, the junction kept 8 bases outside the gene matches. The CDR3 is CASSIGQGRYTEAFF. CDR3 bases: TGTGCCAGCAGCATAGGACAGGGCCGTTACACTGAAGCTTTCTTT.

This clonotype has at least ten counts. The rearrangement uses TRBV7-2 and TRBJ1-3, with a weak D call TRBD1 (5 bases). Trimming shortened V by 1 base and J by 8 bases, and 9 bases separated the two germline ends. CDR3 length: 13 amino acids. Germline V gene data show CDR1 as SGHTA and CDR2 as FQGNSA. This CDR3 is CASSLGGGHTIYF. The CDR3 coding sequence is TGTGCCAGCAGCTTAGGTGGGGGACACACCATATATTTT. The whole variable domain, remainder taken from reference TRBV7-2 and TRBJ1-3, is GAGVSQSPSNKVTEKGKDVELRCDPISGHTALYWYRQSLGQGLEFLIYFQGNSAPDKSGLPSDRFSAERTGGSVSTLTIQRTQQEDSAVYLCASSLGGGHTIYFGEGSWLTVV.

This clonotype occurred many times. The V gene is TRBV5-1, the J gene TRBJ2-5; 11 bases match TRBD1. The CDR3 extends over 16 amino acids. The ends lost 4 bases at V and 5 bases at J; junction bases unmatched: 10. Germline V gives CDR1 SGHRS, CDR2 YFSETQ. This CDR3 is CASSRGTGGKTETQYF. The CDR3, as DNA: TGCGCCAGCAGCAGGGGGACAGGGGGAAAAACGGAGACCCAGTACTTC.

The sample holds many counts of this clonotype. J is TRBJ2-7 and V is TRBV10-3, with D possibly being TRBD2 (6 bases). This CDR3 is 16 amino acids long. Per germline, CDR1 ENHRY and CDR2 SYGVKD. V lost 6 bases and J lost 2, with 20 bases in between. CDR3 sequence reads: CAIRSPRDGGTYEQYF. The CDR3 DNA reads TGTGCCATCAGGTCCCCCCGGGACGGGGGAACCTACGAGCAGTACTTC.

The table lists this clonotype with many counts. The rearrangement links TRBV10-3 to TRBJ2-7; TRBD1 aligns across 9 bases. CDR3 length: 16 amino acids. The ends lost 0 bases at V and 6 bases at J; junction bases unmatched: 9. CDR1 is ENHRY, CDR2 SYGVKD, per germline. The CDR3 sequence is CAISESKETGGSEQYF. The CDR3 DNA is TGTGCCATCAGTGAGTCGAAGGAGACAGGGGGATCCGAGCAGTACTTC.

In this sample, this clonotype turned up many times. The V and J genes are TRBV13 and TRBJ2-7; possibly TRBD2 for D (6 bases). Germline V CDR1 and CDR2: PRHDT, FYEKMQ (reference sequence). V was clipped by 5 bases and J by 2 bases, with 22 bases between them. The CDR3 covers 17 residues. In DNA, the CDR3 is TGTGCCAGCAGCCCCCGCTTCAGTAGCGGAGACGCCTACGAGCAGTACTTC. This gives the protein CASSPRFSSGDAYEQYF.

This clonotype was counted many times. The genes are TRBV20-1 and TRBJ2-5; D not certain. The V gene lost 3 bases and the J gene lost 2 bases, with 10 bases spanning the gap. The CDR3 is 13 amino acids. Germline V gives CDR1 DFQATT, CDR2 SNEGSKA (reference sequence). CDR3 residues: CSASYRPQETQYF. As DNA, the CDR3 is TGCAGTGCTAGTTATAGGCCACAAGAGACCCAGTACTTC.

This clonotype was counted at least ten times. The chain is built from TRBV11-1 and TRBJ2-2; TRBD1 agrees at 9 bases. This CDR3 is 16 amino acids long. V trimming: 1 base; J trimming: 8 bases; junction bases outside the gene matches: 8. CDR1 is SGHAT, CDR2 FQDESV, per germline (reference sequence). For the CDR3, the DNA is TGTGCCAGCAGCTTAGAGGGACAGGGCAAACCTGGGGAGCTGTTTTTT. Encoded protein: CASSLEGQGKPGELFF.

In this sample, this clonotype turned up many times. The rearrangement uses TRBV28 and TRBJ1-5; 8 bases align to TRBD1. The trim removed 7 bases at V and 3 bases at J, leaving 5 bases unmatched. The CDR3 is made up of 14 amino acids. Germline V CDR1 and CDR2: MDHEN, SYDVKM. The CDR3 reads CASTGQGFNQPQHF. CDR3 DNA: TGTGCCAGCACAGGACAGGGTTTCAATCAGCCCCAGCATTTT.